The subject of this entry is one TCR beta chain. CDR3 length: 14 amino acids. Germline V gene lookup returns CDR1 ENHRY and CDR2 SYGVKD. V was cut by 5 bases and J by 3 bases, with 13 bases left in between. This sample was included in a study of blood T cell repertoires in COVID-19. As for the study in general: COVID-19 samples collected from the United States, Italy and Spain covered acute and convalescent phases. Sources were T cells, B-cell-depleted T cells, or PBMCs; the material itself was cDNA or gDNA.

How the authors handled the data: The assay estimated nucleated cells by amplifying reference gene primers. Assay used: immunoSEQ multiplex PCR; TCRdb lists only in-frame clones, some missing. D and trimming were read from the DNA, whereas the V and J calls and clone size are those reported in that table. This table has 200,000 to 250,000 clones, 80% to 90% appearing once. The Seattle patients joined while their infection was active and were tracked longitudinally afterward. Sample: peripheral blood. The TCR sequence derives from a man aged 25 to 40 with COVID-19, enrolled during active disease. V and J are TRBV10-3 and TRBJ1-2; D may be TRBD1 (5 bases). CDR3 in amino acids: CAISRDGTDYGYTF. CDR3 DNA: TGTGCCATCAGTCGTGATGGGACTGACTATGGCTACACCTTC.